This TCR beta chain was captured in a study of control samples from healthy donors and cancer patients. Germline V CDR1 and CDR2: ENHRY, SYGVKD. CDR3 length equals 16 residues. Trimming shortened V by 5 bases and J by 3 bases, and 18 bases separated the two germline ends. Method: immunoSEQ multiplex PCR; TCRdb's copy keeps in-frame clones and lacks some. The sample carries 85,000 to 100,000 clones, 82% recorded once. The sequenced sample consisted of blood. The chain has TRBV10-3 and TRBJ2-3; a possible D gene is TRBD2 (7 bases). This TCR was sampled from a man in his 60s in good health. The chain's CDR3 is CAISTTLRGRTDTQYF. As DNA, the CDR3 is TGTGCCATCAGTACGACATTGCGGGGGCGGACAGATACGCAGTATTTT.